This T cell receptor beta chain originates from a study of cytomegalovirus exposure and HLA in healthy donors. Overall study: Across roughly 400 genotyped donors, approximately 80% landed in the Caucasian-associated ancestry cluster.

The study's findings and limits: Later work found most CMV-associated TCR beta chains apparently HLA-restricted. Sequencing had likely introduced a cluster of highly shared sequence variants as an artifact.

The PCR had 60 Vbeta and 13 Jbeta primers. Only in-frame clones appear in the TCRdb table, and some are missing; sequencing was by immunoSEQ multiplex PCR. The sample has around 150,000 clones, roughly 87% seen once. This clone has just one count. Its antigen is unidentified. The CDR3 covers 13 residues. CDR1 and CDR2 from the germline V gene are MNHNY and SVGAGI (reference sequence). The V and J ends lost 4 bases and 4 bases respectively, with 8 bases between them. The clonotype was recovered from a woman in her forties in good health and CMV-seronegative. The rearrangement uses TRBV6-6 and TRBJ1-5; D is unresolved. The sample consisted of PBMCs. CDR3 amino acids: CASSSRGNQPQHF. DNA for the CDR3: TGTGCCAGCAGTTCACGAGGAAATCAGCCCCAGCATTTT.